One sample yielded the 4 T cell receptor beta chains listed below, sequenced in a study of T cell responses to AZD1222 COVID-19 vaccine. Generated by immunoSEQ multiplex PCR, the TCRdb table keeps only in-frame clones and is missing some. The table has more than 100,000 clones, 85% to 95% seen once. Sequencing used peripheral blood, obtained on day 0 of AZD1222 vaccination. These receptors all come from an adult in good health.

This clone was counted once. The CDR3 sequence: CASSAHGDTEAFF. DNA for the CDR3: TGTGCCAGCAGCGCCCACGGTGACACTGAAGCTTTCTTT. V gene TRBV9 combines with J gene TRBJ1-1; D gene unclear. V dropped 3 bases and J dropped 3 bases, with 9 bases sitting between them. There are 13 residues in the CDR3. Germline assignment: CDR1 SGDLS and CDR2 YYNGEE.

The chain recombines TRBV28 with TRBJ1-5, with D possibly TRBD1 on 5 matching bases. CDR3 length equals 13 residues. V lost 6 bases, J lost 2 bases, and 8 bases lay in between. Germline CDR1 MDHEN, CDR2 SYDVKM. The CDR3 is CASRQTGNQPQHF. The CDR3 DNA sequence: TGTGCCAGCAGGCAGACAGGCAATCAGCCCCAGCATTTT.

The chain recombines TRBV28 with TRBJ2-7; D is possibly TRBD1 (6 bases). Germline V CDR1 and CDR2: MDHEN, SYDVKM. Trimming removed 5 bases at V and 0 bases at J, with 23 bases between. CDR3 length: 18 residues. This CDR3 reads CASSSPFKQGTRSYEQYF. The CDR3 bases are TGTGCCAGCAGTAGCCCCTTTAAACAGGGTACCCGCTCCTACGAGCAGTACTTC.

The count of this clone is one. This chain joins TRBV13 and TRBJ1-1; 8 bases map to TRBD1. V was pared by 5 bases and J by 0 bases, with 2 bases of the junction left unmatched. There are 14 residues in the CDR3. Germline V gene sequence: CDR1 PRHDT, CDR2 FYEKMQ (reference sequence). CDR3 protein: CASSPTGVNTEAFF. CDR3 nucleotide sequence: TGTGCCAGCAGCCCGACAGGGGTGAACACTGAAGCTTTCTTT.